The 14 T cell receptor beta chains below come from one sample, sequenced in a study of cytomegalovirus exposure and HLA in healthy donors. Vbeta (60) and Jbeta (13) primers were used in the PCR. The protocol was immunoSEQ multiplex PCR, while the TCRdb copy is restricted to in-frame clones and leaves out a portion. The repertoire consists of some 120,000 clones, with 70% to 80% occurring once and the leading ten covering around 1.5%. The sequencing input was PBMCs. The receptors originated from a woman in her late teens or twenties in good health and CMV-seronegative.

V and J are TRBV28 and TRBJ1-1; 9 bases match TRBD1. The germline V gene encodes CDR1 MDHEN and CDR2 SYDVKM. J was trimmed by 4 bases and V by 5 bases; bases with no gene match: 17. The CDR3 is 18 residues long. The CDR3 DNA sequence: TGTGCCAGCAGTCCGACCAGAGGCATTACAGGGGGCGGCACTGAAGCTTTCTTT. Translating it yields CASSPTRGITGGGTEAFF.

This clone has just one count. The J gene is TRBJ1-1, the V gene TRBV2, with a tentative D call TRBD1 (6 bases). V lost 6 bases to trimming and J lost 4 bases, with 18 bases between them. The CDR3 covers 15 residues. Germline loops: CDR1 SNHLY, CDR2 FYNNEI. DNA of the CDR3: TGTGCCAGCAGGTTGGGGGCAGGGTCGGCCACTGAAGCTTTCTTT. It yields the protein CASRLGAGSATEAFF.

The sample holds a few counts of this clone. Written as DNA, the CDR3 is TGTGCCTGGAGTGTACTCGGGACAGCCCACACTGAAGCTTTCTTT. It translates to CAWSVLGTAHTEAFF. The J gene is TRBJ1-1, the V gene TRBV30, with 7 positions matching TRBD1. The trim removed 0 bases at V and 3 bases at J, leaving 7 bases unmatched. The CDR3 sequence is 15 residues long. Germline V gene data show CDR1 as GTSNPN and CDR2 as SVGIG (reference sequence). Variable domain in full (rest from reference TRBV30 and TRBJ1-1): SQTIHQWPATLVQPVGSPLSLECTVEGTSNPNLYWYRQAAGRGLQLLFYSVGIGQISSEVPQNLSASRPQDRQFILSSKKLLLSDSGFYLCAWSVLGTAHTEAFFGQGTRLTVV.

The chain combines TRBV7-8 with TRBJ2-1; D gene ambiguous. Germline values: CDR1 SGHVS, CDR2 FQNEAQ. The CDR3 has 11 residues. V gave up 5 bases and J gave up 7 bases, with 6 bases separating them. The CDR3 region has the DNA TGTGCCAGCAGCCCGGAGAATGAGCAGTTCTTC. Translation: CASSPENEQFF.

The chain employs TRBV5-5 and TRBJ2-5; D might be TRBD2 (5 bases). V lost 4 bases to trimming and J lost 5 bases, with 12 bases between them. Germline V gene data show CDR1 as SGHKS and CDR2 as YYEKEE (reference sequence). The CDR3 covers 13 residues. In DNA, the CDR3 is TGTGCCAGCAGCGGGGAGATGTACGAGACCCAGTACTTC. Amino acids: CASSGEMYETQYF.

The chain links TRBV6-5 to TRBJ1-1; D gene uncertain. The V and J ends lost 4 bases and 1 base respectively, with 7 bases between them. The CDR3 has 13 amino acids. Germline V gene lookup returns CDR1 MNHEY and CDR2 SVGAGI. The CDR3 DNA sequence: TGTGCCAGCAGTTTCTTCGGGAACACTGAAGCTTTCTTT. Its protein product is CASSFFGNTEAFF.

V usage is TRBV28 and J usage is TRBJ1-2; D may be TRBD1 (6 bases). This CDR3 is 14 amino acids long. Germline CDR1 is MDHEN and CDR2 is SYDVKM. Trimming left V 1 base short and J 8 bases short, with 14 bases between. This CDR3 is CASSLSPGVEGYTF. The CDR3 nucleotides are TGTGCCAGCAGTTTATCGCCAGGGGTAGAGGGCTACACCTTC.

This chain's CDR3 is CASSVDQGSNTEAFF. In DNA form, the CDR3 reads TGTGCCAGCAGCGTTGACCAGGGGTCGAACACTGAAGCTTTCTTT. The chain has TRBV13 and TRBJ1-1; possible D gene TRBD1, 6 bases. The germline gives CDR1 PRHDT, CDR2 FYEKMQ (reference sequence). V was cut by 5 bases and J by 1 base, with 14 bases left in between. The CDR3 extends over 15 amino acids. Using reference TRBV13 and TRBJ1-1 for the parts outside the CDR3, the full variable domain is AAGVIQSPRHLIKEKRETATLKCYPIPRHDTVYWYQQGPGQDPQFLISFYEKMQSDKGSIPDRFSAQQFSDYHSELNMSSLELGDSALYFCASSVDQGSNTEAFFGQGTRLTVV.

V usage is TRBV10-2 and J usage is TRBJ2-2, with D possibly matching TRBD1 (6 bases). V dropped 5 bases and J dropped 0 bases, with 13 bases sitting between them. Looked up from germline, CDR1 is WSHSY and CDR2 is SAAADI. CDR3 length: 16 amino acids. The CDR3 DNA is TGCGCCAGCAGTACCGGGACACCGACGAACACCGGGGAGCTGTTTTTT. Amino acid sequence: CASSTGTPTNTGELFF.

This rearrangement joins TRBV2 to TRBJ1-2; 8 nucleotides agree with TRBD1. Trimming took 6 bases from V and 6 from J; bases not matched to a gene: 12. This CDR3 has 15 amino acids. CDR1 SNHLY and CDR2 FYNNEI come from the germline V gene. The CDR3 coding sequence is TGTGCCAGCAGCCCCGGACAGGGAACGAATAATGGCTACACCTTC. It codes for CASSPGQGTNNGYTF.

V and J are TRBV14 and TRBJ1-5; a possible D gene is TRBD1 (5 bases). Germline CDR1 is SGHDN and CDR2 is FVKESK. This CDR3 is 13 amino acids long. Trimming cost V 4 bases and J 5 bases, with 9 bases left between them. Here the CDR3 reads CASSPDSHQPQHF. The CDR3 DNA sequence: TGTGCCAGCAGCCCCGACAGCCATCAGCCCCAGCATTTT.

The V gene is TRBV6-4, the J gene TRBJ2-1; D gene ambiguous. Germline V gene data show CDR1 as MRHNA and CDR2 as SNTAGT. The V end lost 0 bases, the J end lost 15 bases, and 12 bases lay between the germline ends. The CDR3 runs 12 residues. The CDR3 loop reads CASSDSRGRAFF. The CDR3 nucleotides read TGTGCCAGCAGTGACTCGAGAGGTAGAGCGTTCTTC.

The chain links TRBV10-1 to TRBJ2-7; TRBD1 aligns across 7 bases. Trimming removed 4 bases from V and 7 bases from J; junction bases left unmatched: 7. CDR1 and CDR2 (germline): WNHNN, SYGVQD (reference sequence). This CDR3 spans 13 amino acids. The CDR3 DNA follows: TGCGCCAGCAGTGTGAAGGGGGCGAGGGAGCAGTACTTC. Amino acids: CASSVKGAREQYF.

The CDR3 region has the DNA TGTGCCAGCAGCTTACGGGGGAGCACTGAAGCTTTCTTT. Its translation: CASSLRGSTEAFF. The genes are TRBV7-6 and TRBJ1-1; tentatively, D is TRBD1 (5 bases). Germline CDR1 reads SGHVS; CDR2 reads FNYEAQ. The CDR3 spans 13 residues. The germline V and J ends were trimmed by 2 bases and 4 bases, with 8 bases remaining between them.